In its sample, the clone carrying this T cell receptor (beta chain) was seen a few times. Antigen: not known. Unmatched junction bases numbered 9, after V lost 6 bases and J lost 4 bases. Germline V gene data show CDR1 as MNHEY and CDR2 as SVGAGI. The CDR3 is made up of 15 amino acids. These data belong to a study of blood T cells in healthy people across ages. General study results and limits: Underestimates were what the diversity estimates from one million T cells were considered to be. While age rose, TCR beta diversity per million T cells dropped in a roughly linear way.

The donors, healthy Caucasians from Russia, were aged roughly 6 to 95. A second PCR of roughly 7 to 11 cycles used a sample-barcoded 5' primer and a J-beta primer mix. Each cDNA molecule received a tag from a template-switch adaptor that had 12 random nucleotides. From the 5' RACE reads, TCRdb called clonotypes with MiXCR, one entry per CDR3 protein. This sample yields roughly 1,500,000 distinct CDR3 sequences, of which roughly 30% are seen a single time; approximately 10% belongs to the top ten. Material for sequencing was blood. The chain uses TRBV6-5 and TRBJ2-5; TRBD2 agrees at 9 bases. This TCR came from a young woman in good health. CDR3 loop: CASRRTSGSAETQYF. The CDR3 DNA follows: TGTGCCAGCAGAAGAACTAGCGGGTCAGCAGAGACCCAGTACTTC.